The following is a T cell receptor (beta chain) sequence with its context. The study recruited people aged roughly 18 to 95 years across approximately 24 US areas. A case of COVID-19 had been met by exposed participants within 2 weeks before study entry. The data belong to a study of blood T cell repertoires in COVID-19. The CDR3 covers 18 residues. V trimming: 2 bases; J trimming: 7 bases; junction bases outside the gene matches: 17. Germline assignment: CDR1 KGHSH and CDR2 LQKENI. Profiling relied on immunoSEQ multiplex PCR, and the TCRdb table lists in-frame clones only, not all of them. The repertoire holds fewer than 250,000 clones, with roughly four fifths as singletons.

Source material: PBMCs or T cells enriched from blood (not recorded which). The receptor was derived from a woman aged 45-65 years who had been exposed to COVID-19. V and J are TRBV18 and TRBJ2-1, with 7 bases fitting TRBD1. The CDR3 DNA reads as TGTGCCAGCTCACCAGAGGCAGGGGGAATTAGAACGGTTAATGAGCAGTTCTTC. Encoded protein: CASSPEAGGIRTVNEQFF.